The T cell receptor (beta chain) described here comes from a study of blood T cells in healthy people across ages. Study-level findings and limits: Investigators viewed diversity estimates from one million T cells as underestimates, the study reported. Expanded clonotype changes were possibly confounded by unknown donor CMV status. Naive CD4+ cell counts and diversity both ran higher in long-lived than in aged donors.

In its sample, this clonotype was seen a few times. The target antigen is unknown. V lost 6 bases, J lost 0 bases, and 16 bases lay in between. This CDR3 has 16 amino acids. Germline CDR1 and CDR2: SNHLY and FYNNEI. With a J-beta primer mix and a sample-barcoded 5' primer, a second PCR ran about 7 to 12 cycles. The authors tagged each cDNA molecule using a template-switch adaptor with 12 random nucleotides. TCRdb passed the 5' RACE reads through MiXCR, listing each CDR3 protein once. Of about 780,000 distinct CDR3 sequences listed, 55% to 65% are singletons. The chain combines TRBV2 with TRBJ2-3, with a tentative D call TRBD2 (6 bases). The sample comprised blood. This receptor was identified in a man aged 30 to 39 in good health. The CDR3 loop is CASSEPIAASTDTQYF. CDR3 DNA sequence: TGTGCCAGCAGCGAACCAATAGCGGCTAGCACAGATACGCAGTATTTT.